This T cell receptor beta chain came from a study of regulatory T cells in long-lasting Graves disease. This CDR3 region has 15 residues. Germline lookup yields CDR1 DFQATT and CDR2 SNEGSKA (reference sequence). Trimming shortened V by 1 base and J by 6 bases, and 17 bases separated the two germline ends. Library construction for TCR beta used iRepertoire HTBI primers and Arm-PCR of CDR3 regions. Using its own MiXCR run on the multiplex PCR reads, TCRdb lists one record per CDR3 protein. The sample contains roughly 500,000 distinct CDR3 sequences, about 11% of which appear only once. Sample time point: newly diagnosed GD, antithyroid drugs for less than 3 months. RNA isolated from PBMCs was used to make the TCR library. The sample was also reused in another study, on T cells in Graves' hyperthyroidism and ophthalmopathy.

The sequences come from peripheral blood mononuclear cells (PBMCs), collected at new diagnosis, from a patient treated with antithyroid drugs. The chain couples TRBV20-1 to TRBJ2-3, with D perhaps TRBD1 (6 bases). The clonotype originates from a woman aged 25 to 39 with Graves disease. CDR3 protein: CSARAPGALLDTQYF. CDR3 coding DNA: TGCAGTGCTAGAGCCCCAGGGGCGCTTTTGGATACGCAGTATTTT.